This is a list of T cell receptor beta chains from one sample in a study of shared clonotypes between healthy human individuals. The protocol was immunoSEQ multiplex PCR, while the TCRdb copy is restricted to in-frame clones and leaves out a portion. The sample includes 1.5 million to 1.9 million clones, 98% of them seen just once. Sequencing used naive CD4+ T cells sorted from blood. Receptors originate from a man younger than 45 in good health. Each CDR3 is given with its conserved first and last residue. Each record gives: clone size, CDR3 length, J gene, V gene, D gene, CDR3 protein, CDR3 DNA. D genes are given only for firm matches. Clone size appears in some rows only: once, few, many, or a class for an expanded clone.

abundance: once
len: 11
j_gene: TRBJ1-1
v_gene: TRBV5-8
d_gene: NA
CDR3aa: CASSGRTEAFF
CDR3nt: TGTGCCAGCAGTGGGCGGACTGAAGCTTTCTTT

abundance: once
len: 13
j_gene: TRBJ1-2
v_gene: TRBV7-8
d_gene: NA
CDR3aa: CASSLKSNYGYTF
CDR3nt: TGTGCCAGCAGCCTAAAGAGTAACTATGGCTACACCTTC

abundance: NA
len: 12
j_gene: TRBJ2-5
v_gene: TRBV6-1
d_gene: NA
CDR3aa: CASTSMRDSQYF
CDR3nt: TGTGCCAGCACCTCAATGCGGGACTCTCAGTACTTC

abundance: NA
len: 13
j_gene: TRBJ2-1
v_gene: TRBV10-1
d_gene: NA
CDR3aa: CASSGGDYNEQFF
CDR3nt: TGCGCCAGCAGTGGGGGAGATTACAATGAGCAGTTCTTC

abundance: NA
len: 15
j_gene: TRBJ2-1
v_gene: TRBV7-2
d_gene: NA
CDR3aa: CASSSLVGSYNEQFF
CDR3nt: TGTGCCAGCAGCTCTTTAGTGGGGTCCTACAATGAGCAGTTCTTC

abundance: NA
len: 14
j_gene: TRBJ1-1
v_gene: TRBV5-8
d_gene: NA
CDR3aa: CASSLFGGRAEAFF
CDR3nt: TGTGCCAGCAGCTTGTTCGGGGGGCGGGCTGAAGCTTTCTTT

abundance: NA
len: 14
j_gene: TRBJ2-7
v_gene: TRBV10-2
d_gene: TRBD2
CDR3aa: CASRDSGNPYEQYF
CDR3nt: TGCGCCAGCAGAGATAGCGGGAATCCCTACGAGCAGTACTTC

abundance: NA
len: 15
j_gene: TRBJ1-2
v_gene: TRBV14
d_gene: NA
CDR3aa: CASSLLDVGWGGYTF
CDR3nt: TGTGCCAGCAGCCTACTGGACGTCGGTTGGGGTGGCTACACCTTC

abundance: NA
len: 15
j_gene: TRBJ1-4
v_gene: TRBV6-6
d_gene: NA
CDR3aa: CASSYSSGANEKLFF
CDR3nt: TGTGCCAGCAGTTACTCGAGTGGTGCTAATGAAAAACTGTTTTTT

abundance: once
len: 14
j_gene: TRBJ2-7
v_gene: TRBV7-2
d_gene: TRBD2
CDR3aa: CASSPAGLAVYQYF
CDR3nt: TGTGCCAGCAGCCCCGCCGGACTAGCGGTATATCAGTACTTC

abundance: NA
len: 12
j_gene: TRBJ2-2
v_gene: TRBV14
d_gene: NA
CDR3aa: CASSLISGPLFF
CDR3nt: TGTGCCAGCAGCCTTATTTCCGGGCCGCTGTTTTTT

abundance: NA
len: 16
j_gene: TRBJ1-2
v_gene: TRBV30
d_gene: NA
CDR3aa: CAWSVIGPGGRYGYTF
CDR3nt: TGTGCCTGGAGTGTAATCGGGCCGGGAGGGAGGTATGGCTACACCTTC

abundance: NA
len: 22
j_gene: TRBJ2-6
v_gene: TRBV19
d_gene: NA
CDR3aa: CASSLGQGGYSVLISGANVLTF
CDR3nt: TGTGCCAGTAGTCTGGGGCAAGGAGGATACTCCGTACTGATTTCTGGGGCCAACGTCCTGACTTTC

abundance: NA
len: 11
j_gene: TRBJ2-3
v_gene: TRBV20-1
d_gene: NA
CDR3aa: CSALSTDTQYF
CDR3nt: TGCAGTGCGCTCAGCACAGATACGCAGTATTTT

abundance: NA
len: 16
j_gene: TRBJ2-6
v_gene: TRBV5-1
d_gene: NA
CDR3aa: CASSHDLGPGANVLTF
CDR3nt: TGCGCCAGCAGCCACGACCTGGGCCCTGGGGCCAACGTCCTGACTTTC

abundance: NA
len: 16
j_gene: TRBJ2-2
v_gene: TRBV4-1
d_gene: TRBD2
CDR3aa: CASSPQRTSVTGELFF
CDR3nt: TGCGCCAGCAGCCCGCAGAGGACTAGCGTCACCGGGGAGCTGTTTTTT

abundance: NA
len: 15
j_gene: TRBJ2-2
v_gene: TRBV2
d_gene: TRBD1
CDR3aa: CARKKGQINTGELFF
CDR3nt: TGTGCCAGGAAAAAGGGACAGATCAACACCGGGGAGCTGTTTTTT

abundance: NA
len: 13
j_gene: TRBJ2-2
v_gene: TRBV2
d_gene: NA
CDR3aa: CASSVGPTGELFF
CDR3nt: TGTGCCAGCAGCGTCGGGCCCACCGGGGAGCTGTTTTTT

abundance: NA
len: 16
j_gene: TRBJ2-3
v_gene: TRBV2
d_gene: TRBD2
CDR3aa: CASRGIAGPSTDTQYF
CDR3nt: TGTGCCAGCAGGGGAATAGCGGGCCCTAGCACAGATACGCAGTATTTT

abundance: NA
len: 16
j_gene: TRBJ2-3
v_gene: TRBV7-8
d_gene: NA
CDR3aa: CASNYNSGSGTDTQYF
CDR3nt: TGTGCCAGCAACTACAACTCAGGAAGTGGCACAGATACGCAGTATTTT

abundance: NA
len: 15
j_gene: TRBJ2-7
v_gene: TRBV6-5
d_gene: TRBD2
CDR3aa: CASSYPASGRYEQYF
CDR3nt: TGTGCCAGCAGTTACCCGGCTAGCGGGAGATACGAGCAGTACTTC

abundance: NA
len: 19
j_gene: TRBJ1-5
v_gene: TRBV28
d_gene: TRBD1
CDR3aa: CASSPTLGTGIYSNQPQHF
CDR3nt: TGTGCCAGCAGTCCTACCCTCGGGACAGGGATTTATAGCAATCAGCCCCAGCATTTT

abundance: NA
len: 12
j_gene: TRBJ2-3
v_gene: TRBV6-6
d_gene: NA
CDR3aa: CASHRLTDTQYF
CDR3nt: TGTGCCAGCCACCGGTTGACAGATACGCAGTATTTT

abundance: NA
len: 14
j_gene: TRBJ1-3
v_gene: TRBV28
d_gene: TRBD1
CDR3aa: CASSVDRRRNTIYF
CDR3nt: TGTGCCAGCAGTGTGGACAGGAGGAGAAACACCATATATTTT

abundance: NA
len: 14
j_gene: TRBJ1-1
v_gene: TRBV7-9
d_gene: NA
CDR3aa: CASSSMGRQTEAFF
CDR3nt: TGTGCCAGCAGCTCAATGGGCAGGCAAACTGAAGCTTTCTTT

abundance: NA
len: 14
j_gene: TRBJ1-4
v_gene: TRBV11-2
d_gene: TRBD1
CDR3aa: CASSWTGAREKLFF
CDR3nt: TGTGCCAGCAGCTGGACAGGGGCAAGGGAAAAACTGTTTTTT

abundance: few
len: 13
j_gene: TRBJ1-4
v_gene: TRBV7-9
d_gene: NA
CDR3aa: CASSLVVGQKLFF
CDR3nt: TGTGCCAGCAGCTTAGTTGTGGGTCAAAAACTGTTTTTT

abundance: NA
len: 13
j_gene: TRBJ2-7
v_gene: TRBV27
d_gene: NA
CDR3aa: CASSFARDYEQYF
CDR3nt: TGTGCCAGCAGTTTTGCCAGGGACTACGAGCAGTACTTC

abundance: NA
len: 16
j_gene: TRBJ2-3
v_gene: TRBV28
d_gene: TRBD2
CDR3aa: CASSPHSGRVTDTQYF
CDR3nt: TGTGCCAGCAGTCCCCATAGCGGGAGGGTCACAGATACGCAGTATTTT

abundance: NA
len: 14
j_gene: TRBJ1-2
v_gene: TRBV5-1
d_gene: NA
CDR3aa: CASSLGTAGVGYTF
CDR3nt: TGCGCCAGCAGCTTGGGGACGGCCGGGGTTGGCTACACCTTC

abundance: NA
len: 16
j_gene: TRBJ2-7
v_gene: TRBV29-1
d_gene: TRBD2
CDR3aa: CSAPVRREGNSYEQYF
CDR3nt: TGCAGCGCTCCCGTGAGGCGGGAGGGAAACTCCTACGAGCAGTACTTC

abundance: NA
len: 13
j_gene: TRBJ2-1
v_gene: TRBV19
d_gene: NA
CDR3aa: CATWRALGNEQFF
CDR3nt: TGTGCCACTTGGAGGGCGCTCGGCAATGAGCAGTTCTTC

abundance: NA
len: 13
j_gene: TRBJ2-1
v_gene: TRBV18
d_gene: NA
CDR3aa: CASSPDSQDEQFF
CDR3nt: TGTGCCAGCTCGCCGGACTCCCAGGATGAGCAGTTCTTC

abundance: NA
len: 11
j_gene: TRBJ1-1
v_gene: TRBV29-1
d_gene: NA
CDR3aa: CSVDLWAEAFF
CDR3nt: TGCAGCGTTGACTTGTGGGCTGAAGCTTTCTTT

abundance: NA
len: 16
j_gene: TRBJ2-7
v_gene: TRBV5-4
d_gene: TRBD2
CDR3aa: CASSSVPSGRGREQYF
CDR3nt: TGTGCCAGCAGCTCCGTTCCTAGCGGGAGAGGACGCGAGCAGTACTTC

abundance: NA
len: 14
j_gene: TRBJ2-7
v_gene: TRBV4-3
d_gene: TRBD2
CDR3aa: CASSRLAGVNEQYF
CDR3nt: TGCGCCAGCAGCCGACTAGCGGGAGTCAACGAGCAGTACTTC

abundance: NA
len: 15
j_gene: TRBJ2-5
v_gene: TRBV7-9
d_gene: TRBD1
CDR3aa: CASSLRTGTQETQYF
CDR3nt: TGTGCCAGCAGCTTACGGACAGGGACGCAAGAGACCCAGTACTTC

abundance: NA
len: 19
j_gene: TRBJ2-1
v_gene: TRBV5-1
d_gene: TRBD2
CDR3aa: CASSFKRFTSGRQYNEQFF
CDR3nt: TGCGCCAGCAGCTTTAAAAGGTTTACTAGCGGGAGACAATACAATGAGCAGTTCTTC

abundance: NA
len: 15
j_gene: TRBJ1-2
v_gene: TRBV15
d_gene: TRBD1
CDR3aa: CATSRVGQVDYGYTF
CDR3nt: TGTGCCACCAGCAGAGTTGGACAGGTGGACTATGGCTACACCTTC

abundance: NA
len: 16
j_gene: TRBJ2-7
v_gene: TRBV4-3
d_gene: TRBD2
CDR3aa: CASSQARTSGSYEQYF
CDR3nt: TGCGCCAGCAGCCAAGCCCGGACTAGCGGGAGCTACGAGCAGTACTTC

abundance: NA
len: 15
j_gene: TRBJ2-5
v_gene: TRBV11-2
d_gene: TRBD2
CDR3aa: CASSLTSGRAETQYF
CDR3nt: TGTGCCAGCAGCCTTACTAGCGGGAGGGCTGAGACCCAGTACTTC